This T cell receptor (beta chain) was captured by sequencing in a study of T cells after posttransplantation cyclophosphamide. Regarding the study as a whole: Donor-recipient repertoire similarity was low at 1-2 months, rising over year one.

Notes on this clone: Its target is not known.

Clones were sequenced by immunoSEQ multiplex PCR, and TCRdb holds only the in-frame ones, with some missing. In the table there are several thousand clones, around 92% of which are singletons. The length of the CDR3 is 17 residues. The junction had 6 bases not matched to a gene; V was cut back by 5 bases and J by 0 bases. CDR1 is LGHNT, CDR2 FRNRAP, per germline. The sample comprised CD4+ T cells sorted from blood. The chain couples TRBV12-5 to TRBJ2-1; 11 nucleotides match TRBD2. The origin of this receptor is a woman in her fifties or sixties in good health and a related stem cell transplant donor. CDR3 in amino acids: CASGLAGGPSSYNEQFF. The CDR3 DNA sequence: TGTGCTAGTGGTCTAGCGGGGGGCCCGAGCTCCTACAATGAGCAGTTCTTC. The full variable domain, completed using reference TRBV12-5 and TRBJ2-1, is DARVTQTPRHKVTEMGQEVTMRCQPILGHNTVFWYRQTMMQGLELLAYFRNRAPLDDSGMPKDRFSAEMPDATLATLKIQPSEPRDSAVYFCASGLAGGPSSYNEQFFGPGTRLTVL.